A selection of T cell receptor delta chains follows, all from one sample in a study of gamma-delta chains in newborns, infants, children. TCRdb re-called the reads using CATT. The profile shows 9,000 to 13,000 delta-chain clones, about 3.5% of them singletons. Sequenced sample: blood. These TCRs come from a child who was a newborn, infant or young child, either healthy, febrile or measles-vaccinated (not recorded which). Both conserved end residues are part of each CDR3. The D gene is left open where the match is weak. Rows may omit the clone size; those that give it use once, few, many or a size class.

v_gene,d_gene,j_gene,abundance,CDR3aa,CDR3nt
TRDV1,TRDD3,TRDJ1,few,CALGELSYWGIPLHTDKLIF,TGTGCTCTTGGGGAACTGTCCTATTGGGGGATACCTCTTCACACCGATAAACTCATCTTT
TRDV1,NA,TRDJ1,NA,CALGERHTGPLVSHTKLIF,TGTGCTCTTGGGGAACGCCATACAGGACCACTGGTATCACACACGAAACTAATCTTT
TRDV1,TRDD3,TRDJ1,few,CALGGRGIPDKLIF,TGTGCTCTTGGGGGGAGGGGGATACCGGATAAACTCATCTTT
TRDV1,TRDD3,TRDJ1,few,CALLAGDLPPYWGSDKLIF,TGTGCCCTCCTGGCGGGGGACCTCCCCCCGTACTGGGGGAGCGATAAACTCATCTTT
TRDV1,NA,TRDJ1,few,CALGEPIVGLHKLIF,TGTGCTCTTGGGGAACCAATAGTGGGGTTACATAAACTCATCTTT
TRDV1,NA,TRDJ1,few,CALGESPPSRRVKSTDKLIF,TGTGCTCTTGGGGAAAGCCCGCCTTCTCGACGGGTAAAATCCACCGATAAACTCATCTTT
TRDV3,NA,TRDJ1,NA,CAFRRLGIYPGGHTDKLIF,TGTGCCTTTCGACGTTTGGGGATTTACCCGGGGGGGCACACCGATAAACTCATCTTT
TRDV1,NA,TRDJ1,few,CALGELFYLQWGPKYTDKLIF,TGTGCTCTTGGGGAACTATTTTATCTCCAGTGGGGTCCCAAGTACACCGATAAACTCATCTTT
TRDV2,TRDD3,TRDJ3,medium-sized,CACDTAGNRGIDYWDTRQMFF,TGTGCCTGTGACACCGCCGGGAATCGGGGGATAGATTACTGGGACACCCGACAGATGTTTTTC
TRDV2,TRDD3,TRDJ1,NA,CACDTWVGDTRLIF,TGTGCCTGTGACACCTGGGTGGGGGATACAAGGCTCATCTTT
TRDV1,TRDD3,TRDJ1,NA,CALGEFLPLTRGIDTDKLIF,TGTGCTCTTGGTGAATTCCTCCCCCTTACCAGGGGGATTGACACCGATAAACTCATCTTT
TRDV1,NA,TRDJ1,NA,CALGERVLQGGSNTDKLIF,TGTGCTCTTGGGGAACGAGTCCTACAGGGGGGATCAAACACCGATAAACTCATCTTT
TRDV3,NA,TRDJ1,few,CAFRGRYWWNTDKLIF,TGTGCCTTTAGGGGTCGGTACTGGTGGAACACCGATAAACTCATCTTT
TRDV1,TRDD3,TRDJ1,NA,CALGDLGGPHSTGYAPNTDKLIF,TGTGCTCTTGGGGATCTCGGGGGCCCCCATTCCACTGGATACGCTCCTAACACCGATAAACTCATCTTT
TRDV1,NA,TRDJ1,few,CALGELRSPYTDKLIF,TGTGCTCTTGGGGAACTACGAAGTCCTTACACCGATAAACTCATCTTT
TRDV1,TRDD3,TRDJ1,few,CALGELVPGGYHFIDKLIF,TGTGCTCTTGGGGAACTAGTCCCCGGGGGATACCACTTTATCGATAAACTCATCTTT
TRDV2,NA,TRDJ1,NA,CACDTLGSPRDKLIF,TGTGCCTGTGACACGTTGGGATCACCACGCGATAAACTCATCTTT
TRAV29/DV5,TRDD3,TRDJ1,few,CAARDNYPSDMGDALQNTDKLIF,TGTGCAGCAAGGGACAATTATCCTTCTGACATGGGGGATGCGCTACAAAACACCGATAAACTCATCTTT
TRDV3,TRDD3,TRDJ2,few,CAPYWGVAQLFF,TGTGCCCCGTACTGGGGGGTAGCACAACTCTTCTTT
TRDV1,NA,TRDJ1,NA,CALGGEVEYTDKLIF,TGTGCTCTTGGGGGAGAGGTGGAGTACACCGATAAACTCATCTTT